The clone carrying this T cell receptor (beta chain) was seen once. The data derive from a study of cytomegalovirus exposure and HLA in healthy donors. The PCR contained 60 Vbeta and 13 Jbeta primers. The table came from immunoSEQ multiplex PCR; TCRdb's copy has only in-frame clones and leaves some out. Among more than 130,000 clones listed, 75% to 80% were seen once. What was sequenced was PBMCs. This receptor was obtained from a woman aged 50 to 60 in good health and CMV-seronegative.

The CDR3 nucleotides read TGTGCCAGCAGCTGGAGGCGGTACGAGCAGTACTTC. Amino acid sequence: CASSWRRYEQYF. The V call is TRBV5-8, the J call TRBJ2-7; TRBD2 might be the D (5 bases). The CDR3 has 12 residues. In germline, CDR1 is SGHTS, CDR2 YDEGEE. With 3 bases removed from V and 4 bases from J, the gap between germline ends came to 8 bases.